This record covers a single T cell receptor beta chain. The antigen is undetermined. Clones were sequenced by immunoSEQ multiplex PCR, and TCRdb holds only the in-frame ones, with some missing. The data hold around 95,000 clones, with 85% to 90% observed a single time. The entry originates in a study of T cell responses to AZD1222 COVID-19 vaccine. Germline V gene data show CDR1 as LNHDA and CDR2 as SQIVND (reference sequence). V was cut by 10 bases and J by 0 bases, with 34 bases left in between. This CDR3 has 21 residues. Overall study findings and caveats: Vaccine-associated CD4 TCRs spanned spike, dominant at 160-218 and 743-854. Clonal diversity may have been underestimated, and the donors were mostly white British, with more females than males.

The receptor was derived from an adult in good health. V and J are TRBV19 and TRBJ1-5, with D maybe TRBD1 (6 bases). The sample in question was peripheral blood, obtained on day 0 of AZD1222 vaccination. The CDR3 sequence: CATQPGAQRDTRQSSNQPQHF. The CDR3 DNA reads TGTGCCACCCAACCCGGGGCCCAACGGGACACAAGACAGTCTAGCAATCAGCCCCAGCATTTT.